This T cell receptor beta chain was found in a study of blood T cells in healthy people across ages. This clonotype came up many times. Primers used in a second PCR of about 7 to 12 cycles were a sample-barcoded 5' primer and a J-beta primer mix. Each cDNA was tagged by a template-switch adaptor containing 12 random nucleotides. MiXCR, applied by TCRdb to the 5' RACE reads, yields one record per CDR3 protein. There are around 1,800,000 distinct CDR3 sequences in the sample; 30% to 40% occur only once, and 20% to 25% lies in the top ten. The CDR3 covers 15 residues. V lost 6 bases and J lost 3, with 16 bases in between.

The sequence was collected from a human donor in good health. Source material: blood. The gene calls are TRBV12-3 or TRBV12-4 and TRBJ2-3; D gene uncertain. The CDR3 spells CASSENYHGTDTQYF. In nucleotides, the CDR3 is TGTGCCAGCAGCGAGAACTATCACGGTACAGATACGCAGTATTTT.